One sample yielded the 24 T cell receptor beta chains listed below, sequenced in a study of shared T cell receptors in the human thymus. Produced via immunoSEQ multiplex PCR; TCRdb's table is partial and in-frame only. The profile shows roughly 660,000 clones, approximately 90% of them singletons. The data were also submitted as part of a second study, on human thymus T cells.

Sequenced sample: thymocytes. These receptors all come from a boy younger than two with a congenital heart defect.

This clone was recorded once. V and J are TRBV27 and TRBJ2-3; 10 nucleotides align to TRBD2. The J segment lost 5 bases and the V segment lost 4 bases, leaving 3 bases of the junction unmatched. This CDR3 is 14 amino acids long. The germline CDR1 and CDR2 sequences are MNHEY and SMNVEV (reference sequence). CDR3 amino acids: CASSSAGGKDTQYF. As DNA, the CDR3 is TGTGCCAGCAGTTCAGCGGGAGGGAAAGATACGCAGTATTTT.

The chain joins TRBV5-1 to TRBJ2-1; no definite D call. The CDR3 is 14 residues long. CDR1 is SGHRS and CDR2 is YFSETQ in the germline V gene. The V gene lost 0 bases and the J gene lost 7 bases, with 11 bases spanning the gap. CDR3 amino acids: CASSLARFENEQFF. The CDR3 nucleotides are TGCGCCAGCAGCTTGGCCAGGTTCGAGAATGAGCAGTTCTTC.

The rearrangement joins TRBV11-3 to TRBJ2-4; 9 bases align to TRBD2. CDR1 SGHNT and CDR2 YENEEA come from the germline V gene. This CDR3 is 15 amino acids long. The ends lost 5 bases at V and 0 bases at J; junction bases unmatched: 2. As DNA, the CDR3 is TGTGCCAGCAGCGCTAGCGGGATAGCCAAAAACATTCAGTACTTC. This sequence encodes CASSASGIAKNIQYF. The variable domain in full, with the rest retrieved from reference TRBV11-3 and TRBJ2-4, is EAGVVQSPRYKIIEKKQPVAFWCNPISGHNTLYWYLQNLGQGPELLIRYENEEAVDDSQLPKDRFSAERLKGVDSTLKIQPAELGDSAVYLCASSASGIAKNIQYFGAGTRLSVL.

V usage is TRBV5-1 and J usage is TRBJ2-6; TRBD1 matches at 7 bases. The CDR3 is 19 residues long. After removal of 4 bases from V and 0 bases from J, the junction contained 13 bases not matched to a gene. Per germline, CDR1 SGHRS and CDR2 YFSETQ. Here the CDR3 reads CASSPGTASLGSGANVLTF. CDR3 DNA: TGCGCCAGCAGCCCCGGGACAGCCTCCCTTGGCTCTGGGGCCAACGTCCTGACTTTC.

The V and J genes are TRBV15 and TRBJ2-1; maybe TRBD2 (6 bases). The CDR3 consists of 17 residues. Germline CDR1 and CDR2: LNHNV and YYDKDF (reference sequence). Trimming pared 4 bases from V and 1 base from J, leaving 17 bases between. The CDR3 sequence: CATSTARAGSSYNEQFF. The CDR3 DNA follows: TGTGCCACCAGCACCGCAAGGGCCGGGAGTTCCTACAATGAGCAGTTCTTC.

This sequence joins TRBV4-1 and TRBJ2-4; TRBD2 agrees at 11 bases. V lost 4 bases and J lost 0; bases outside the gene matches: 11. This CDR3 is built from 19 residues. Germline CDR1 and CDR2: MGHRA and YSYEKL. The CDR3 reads CASSLNGGLAALAKNIQYF. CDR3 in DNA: TGCGCCAGCAGCCTCAACGGGGGACTAGCGGCCCTAGCCAAAAACATTCAGTACTTC.

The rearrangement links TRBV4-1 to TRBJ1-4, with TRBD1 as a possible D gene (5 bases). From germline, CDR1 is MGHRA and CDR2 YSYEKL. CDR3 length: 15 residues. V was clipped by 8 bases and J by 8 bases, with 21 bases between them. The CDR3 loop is CASREFGGEEEKLFF. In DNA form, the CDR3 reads TGCGCCAGCCGAGAGTTTGGGGGGGAGGAGGAAAAACTGTTTTTT.

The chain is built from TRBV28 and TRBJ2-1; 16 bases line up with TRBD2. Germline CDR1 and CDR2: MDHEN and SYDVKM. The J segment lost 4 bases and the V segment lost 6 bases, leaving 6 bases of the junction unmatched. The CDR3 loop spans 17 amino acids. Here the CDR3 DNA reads TGTGCCAGCAGCCAGGGACTAGCGGGAGGGCCGTACAATGAGCAGTTCTTC. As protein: CASSQGLAGGPYNEQFF.

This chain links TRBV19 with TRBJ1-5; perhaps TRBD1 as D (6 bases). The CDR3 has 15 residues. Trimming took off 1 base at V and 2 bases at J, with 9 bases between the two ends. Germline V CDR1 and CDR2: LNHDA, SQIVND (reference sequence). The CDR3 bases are TGTGCCAGTAGTATAGGGGGGCTTGGCAATCAGCCCCAGCATTTT. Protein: CASSIGGLGNQPQHF.

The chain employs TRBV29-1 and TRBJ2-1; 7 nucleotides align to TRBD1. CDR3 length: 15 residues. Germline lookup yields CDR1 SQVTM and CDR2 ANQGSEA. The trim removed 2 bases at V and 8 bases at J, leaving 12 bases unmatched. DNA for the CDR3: TGCAGCGTTGAAACCGGGACAGCCCGTGAGGATGAGCAGTTCTTC. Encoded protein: CSVETGTAREDEQFF.

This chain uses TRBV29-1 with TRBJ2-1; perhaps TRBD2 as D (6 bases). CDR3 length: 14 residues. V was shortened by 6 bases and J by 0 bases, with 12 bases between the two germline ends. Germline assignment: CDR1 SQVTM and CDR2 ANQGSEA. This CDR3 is CSVNGGCSYNEQFF. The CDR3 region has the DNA TGCAGCGTGAATGGGGGGTGCTCCTACAATGAGCAGTTCTTC.

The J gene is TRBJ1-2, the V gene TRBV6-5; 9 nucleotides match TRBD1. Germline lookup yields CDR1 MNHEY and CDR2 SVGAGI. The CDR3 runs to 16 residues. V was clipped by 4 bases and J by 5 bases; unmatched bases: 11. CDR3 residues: CASSSPRGTGLYGYTF. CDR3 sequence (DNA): TGTGCCAGCAGTTCCCCTCGGGGGACAGGGCTATATGGCTACACCTTC.

CDR3 in DNA: TGTGCCAGCAGCTTATCCTACAGGGGAATAACAGATACGCAGTATTTT. It yields the protein CASSLSYRGITDTQYF. The genes are TRBV7-8 and TRBJ2-3; 7 bases are shared with TRBD1. The CDR3 is made up of 16 amino acids. Trimming cost V 2 bases and J 3 bases; bases outside gene matches: 8. CDR1 and CDR2 from the germline V gene are SGHVS and FQNEAQ.

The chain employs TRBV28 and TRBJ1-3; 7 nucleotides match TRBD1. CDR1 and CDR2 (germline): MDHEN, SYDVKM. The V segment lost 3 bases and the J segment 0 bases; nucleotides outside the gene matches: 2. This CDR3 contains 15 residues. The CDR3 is CASSFTGASGNTIYF. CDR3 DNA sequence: TGTGCCAGCAGTTTCACAGGGGCCTCTGGAAACACCATATATTTT.

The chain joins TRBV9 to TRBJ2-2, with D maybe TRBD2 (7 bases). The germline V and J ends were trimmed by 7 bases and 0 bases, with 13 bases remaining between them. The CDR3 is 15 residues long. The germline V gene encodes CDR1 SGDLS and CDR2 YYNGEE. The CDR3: CASGEGTPNTGELFF. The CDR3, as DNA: TGTGCCAGCGGGGAGGGGACACCGAACACCGGGGAGCTGTTTTTT.

CDR3 DNA sequence: TGTGCCAGCAGCTGCGGGACAGGGAGCTCCTACGAGCAGTACTTC. Amino acids: CASSCGTGSSYEQYF. This chain joins TRBV5-5 and TRBJ2-7; 9 bases are a match to TRBD1. Looked up from germline, CDR1 is SGHKS and CDR2 is YYEKEE (reference sequence). The CDR3 loop spans 15 amino acids. V was pared by 3 bases and J by 0 bases, with 4 bases of the junction left unmatched.

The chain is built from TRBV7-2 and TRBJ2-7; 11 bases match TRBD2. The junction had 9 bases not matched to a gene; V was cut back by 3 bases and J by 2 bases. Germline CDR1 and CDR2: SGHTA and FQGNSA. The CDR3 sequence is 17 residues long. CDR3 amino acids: CASSLLIAGGLAYEQYF. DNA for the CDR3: TGTGCCAGCAGCTTGTTAATAGCGGGAGGGCTAGCCTACGAGCAGTACTTC.

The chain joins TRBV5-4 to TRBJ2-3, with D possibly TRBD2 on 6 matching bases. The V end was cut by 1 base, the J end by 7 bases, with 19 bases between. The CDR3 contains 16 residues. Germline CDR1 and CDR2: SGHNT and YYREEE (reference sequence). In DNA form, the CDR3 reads TGTGCCAGCAGCTTGTTTAATGGGACTCAGCCCCATACGCAGTATTTT. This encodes CASSLFNGTQPHTQYF.

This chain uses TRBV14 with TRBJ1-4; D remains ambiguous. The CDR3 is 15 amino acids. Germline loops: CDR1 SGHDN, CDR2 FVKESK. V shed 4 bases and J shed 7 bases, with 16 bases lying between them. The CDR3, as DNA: TGTGCCAGCAGCCCCCGACCTGCGGCAAGTGAAAAACTGTTTTTT. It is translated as CASSPRPAASEKLFF.

CDR3 sequence: CASSQPGQGHEQYF. CDR3 DNA sequence: TGCGCCAGCAGCCAACCGGGACAGGGCCACGAGCAGTACTTC. The rearrangement joins TRBV4-3 to TRBJ2-7; 9 bases align to TRBD1. After removal of 2 bases from V and 5 bases from J, the junction contained 4 bases not matched to a gene. Germline-derived CDR1 and CDR2 are LGHNA and YSLEER. There are 14 residues in the CDR3.

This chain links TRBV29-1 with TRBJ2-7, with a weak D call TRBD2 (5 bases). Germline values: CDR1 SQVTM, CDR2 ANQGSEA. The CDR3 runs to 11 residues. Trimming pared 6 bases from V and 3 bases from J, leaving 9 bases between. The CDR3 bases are TGCAGCGTCGGTGAGGGCTACGAGCAGTACTTC. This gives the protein CSVGEGYEQYF.

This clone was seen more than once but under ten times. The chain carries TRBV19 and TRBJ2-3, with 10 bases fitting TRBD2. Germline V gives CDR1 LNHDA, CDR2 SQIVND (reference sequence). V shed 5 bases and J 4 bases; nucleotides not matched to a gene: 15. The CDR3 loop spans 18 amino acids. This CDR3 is CASSPYGISGRSPDTQYF. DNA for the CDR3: TGTGCCAGTAGTCCCTATGGTATTAGCGGGAGGAGTCCAGATACGCAGTATTTT.

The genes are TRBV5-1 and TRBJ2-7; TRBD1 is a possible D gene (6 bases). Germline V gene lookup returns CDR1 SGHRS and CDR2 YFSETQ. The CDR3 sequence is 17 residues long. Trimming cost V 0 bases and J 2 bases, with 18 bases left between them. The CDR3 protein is CASSLGAGAALTYEQYF. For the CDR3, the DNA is TGCGCCAGCAGCTTGGGGGCAGGGGCGGCACTAACCTACGAGCAGTACTTC.

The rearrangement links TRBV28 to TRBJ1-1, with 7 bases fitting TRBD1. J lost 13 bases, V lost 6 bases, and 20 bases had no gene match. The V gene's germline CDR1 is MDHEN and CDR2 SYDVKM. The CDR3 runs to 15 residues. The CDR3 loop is CASSADREAFWMGFF. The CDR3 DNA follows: TGTGCCAGCAGCGCTGACAGGGAGGCGTTCTGGATGGGTTTCTTT.